The 16 T cell receptor beta chains below were found in one sample sequenced in a study of cytomegalovirus exposure and HLA in healthy donors. PCR was performed using 60 Vbeta and 13 Jbeta primers. Generated by immunoSEQ multiplex PCR, the TCRdb table keeps only in-frame clones and is missing some. In the table there are around 110,000 clones, over 50% of which are singletons. The sequencing sample was made of PBMCs. These receptors all come from a woman aged 40 to 49 in good health and CMV-seropositive.

This clone came up a few times. The chain couples TRBV28 to TRBJ2-6; 10 bases agree with TRBD1. Germline loops: CDR1 MDHEN, CDR2 SYDVKM. This CDR3 has 19 amino acids. Trimming took 6 bases from V and 4 from J; bases not matched to a gene: 15. The chain's CDR3 is CASSLRPGQGSSGANVLTF. CDR3 nucleotides: TGTGCCAGCAGCCTGCGCCCGGGACAGGGGAGCTCCGGGGCCAACGTCCTGACTTTC.

The chain carries TRBV7-9 and TRBJ2-1, with 8 bases fitting TRBD1. The junction had 9 bases not matched to a gene; V was cut back by 3 bases and J by 14 bases. Germline CDR1 SEHNR, CDR2 FQNEAQ (reference sequence). The CDR3 runs to 13 residues. CDR3: CASSLGTDRDEFF. DNA of the CDR3: TGTGCCAGCAGCTTGGGGACGGACAGGGACGAGTTCTTC. Complete variable domain (other parts from reference TRBV7-9 and TRBJ2-1): DTGVSQNPRHKITKRGQNVTFRCDPISEHNRLYWYRQTLGQGPEFLTYFQNEAQLEKSRLLSDRFSAERPKGSFSTLEIQRTEQGDSAMYLCASSLGTDRDEFFGPGTRLTVL.

This chain links TRBV10-1 with TRBJ2-7; possibly TRBD1 for D (6 bases). From germline, CDR1 is WNHNN and CDR2 SYGVQD (reference sequence). V dropped 3 bases and J dropped 2 bases, with 17 bases sitting between them. This CDR3 is 16 amino acids long. CDR3 protein: CASSDFATGAPYEQYF. CDR3 coding DNA: TGCGCCAGCAGTGATTTCGCGACAGGAGCACCCTACGAGCAGTACTTC.

This chain joins TRBV14 and TRBJ2-3, with D unresolved. The CDR3 has 14 amino acids. Germline V gene lookup returns CDR1 SGHDN and CDR2 FVKESK. Deletions cut 5 bases from V and 4 bases from J, with 13 bases between. The DNA of the CDR3 is TGTGCCAGCAGCGCGAATATCCTAGCAGATACGCAGTATTTT. Amino acid sequence: CASSANILADTQYF.

The gene calls are TRBV9 and TRBJ2-2; maybe TRBD2 (5 bases). In germline, CDR1 is SGDLS, CDR2 YYNGEE. Trimming stripped 5 bases from V and 2 bases from J, with 10 bases between. The CDR3 consists of 14 residues. CDR3 amino acids: CASRRGENTGELFF. The CDR3 DNA is TGTGCCAGCAGACGGGGAGAAAACACCGGGGAGCTGTTTTTT.

The sample holds a few counts of this clone. The V gene is TRBV5-6, the J gene TRBJ1-1, with 11 positions matching TRBD1. V was pared by 2 bases and J by 1 base, with 1 base of the junction left unmatched. Germline V gene data show CDR1 as SGHDT and CDR2 as YYEEEE. CDR3 length: 15 amino acids. The CDR3 region is CASSLGTGGNTEAFF. The CDR3 DNA reads as TGTGCCAGCAGCTTAGGGACAGGGGGGAACACTGAAGCTTTCTTT.

The V and J genes are TRBV27 and TRBJ2-5; TRBD2 aligns across 8 bases. V shed 2 bases and J 3 bases; nucleotides not matched to a gene: 2. Germline-derived CDR1 and CDR2 are MNHEY and SMNVEV (reference sequence). CDR3 length: 14 amino acids. The CDR3 sequence is CASSLSSGKETQYF. The CDR3 DNA is TGTGCCAGCAGTTTAAGTAGCGGGAAAGAGACCCAGTACTTC.

The chain joins TRBV2 to TRBJ2-7; TRBD2 matches at 7 bases. The CDR3 covers 13 residues. From germline, CDR1 is SNHLY and CDR2 FYNNEI. V lost 9 bases, J lost 0 bases, and 5 bases stayed unmatched. CDR3 nucleotide sequence: TGTGCCAGTGGGGGGGGGAGCTCCTACGAGCAGTACTTC. Translation: CASGGGSSYEQYF.

The chain has TRBV6-1 and TRBJ2-1; 11 bases match TRBD2. The trim removed 4 bases at V and 2 bases at J, leaving 4 bases unmatched. Germline CDR1 is MNHNS and CDR2 is SASEGT. The CDR3 loop spans 16 amino acids. CDR3 coding DNA: TGTGCCAGCAGTGGACTAGCGGGACCTACCTACAATGAGCAGTTCTTC. It is translated as CASSGLAGPTYNEQFF.

The chain combines TRBV11-1 with TRBJ1-5, with D tentatively TRBD1 (5 bases). The germline gives CDR1 SGHAT, CDR2 FQDESV (reference sequence). Trimming removed 5 bases from V and 8 bases from J, with 13 bases in between. The CDR3 is made up of 13 amino acids. In nucleotides, the CDR3 is TGTGCCAGCAGCCCGGGGGGGGGTGAGCCCCAGCATTTT. Protein product: CASSPGGGEPQHF.

The chain joins TRBV11-3 to TRBJ2-7; TRBD1 might be the D (5 bases). V was clipped by 7 bases and J by 3 bases, with 16 bases between them. CDR1 is SGHNT, CDR2 YENEEA, per germline. This CDR3 has 14 residues. CDR3 DNA: TGTGCCAGCAAGAGGTCTCAGGGTAACTACGAGCAGTACTTC. Residues: CASKRSQGNYEQYF. Full variable domain (missing parts from reference TRBV11-3 and TRBJ2-7): EAGVVQSPRYKIIEKKQPVAFWCNPISGHNTLYWYLQNLGQGPELLIRYENEEAVDDSQLPKDRFSAERLKGVDSTLKIQPAELGDSAVYLCASKRSQGNYEQYFGPGTRLTVT.

The chain has TRBV5-4 and TRBJ2-1; D perhaps matches TRBD2 (7 bases). V lost 3 bases and J lost 4, with 14 bases in between. Germline V gene lookup returns CDR1 SGHNT and CDR2 YYREEE (reference sequence). This CDR3 contains 15 residues. The CDR3, as DNA: TGTGCCAGCAGCTGGGGGGGCAGGGGATACAATGAGCAGTTCTTC. Translated: CASSWGGRGYNEQFF. Based on the CDR3 plus reference TRBV5-4 and TRBJ2-1, the full variable domain is ETGVTQSPTHLIKTRGQQVTLRCSSQSGHNTVSWYQQALGQGPQFIFQYYREEENGRGNFPPRFSGLQFPNYSSELNVNALELDDSALYLCASSWGGRGYNEQFFGPGTRLTVL.

This chain joins TRBV28 and TRBJ2-7; no reliable D call. The germline V gene has CDR1 MDHEN and CDR2 SYDVKM. Trimming took off 4 bases at V and 7 bases at J, with 11 bases between the two ends. The length of the CDR3 is 12 residues. The CDR3 sequence: CASSYRVREQYF. The CDR3 DNA is TGTGCCAGCAGTTACCGGGTTAGGGAGCAGTACTTC.

The chain carries TRBV14 and TRBJ1-6; D gene ambiguous. Germline CDR1 reads SGHDN; CDR2 reads FVKESK. The CDR3 length is 17 residues. V lost 0 bases and J lost 0, with 9 bases in between. In DNA form, the CDR3 reads TGTGCCAGCAGCCAAGATTCGGGAAGCTCCTATAATTCACCCCTCCACTTT. This encodes CASSQDSGSSYNSPLHF.

The chain combines TRBV12-5 with TRBJ2-2, with D tentatively TRBD2 (6 bases). Trimming cost V 6 bases and J 4 bases, with 15 bases left between them. Germline CDR1 and CDR2: LGHNT and FRNRAP. The CDR3 consists of 15 residues. The CDR3 sequence is CASGGTPWATGELFF. CDR3 nucleotides: TGTGCTAGTGGGGGGACTCCCTGGGCCACCGGGGAGCTGTTTTTT.

This chain joins TRBV5-1 and TRBJ2-7; the match to TRBD1 covers 9 bases. The CDR3 covers 16 residues. Germline V gene lookup returns CDR1 SGHRS and CDR2 YFSETQ. V lost 4 bases and J lost 2; bases outside the gene matches: 10. CDR3 protein: CASSGDRASFTYEQYF. In DNA form, the CDR3 reads TGCGCCAGCAGCGGGGACAGGGCTTCCTTCACCTACGAGCAGTACTTC.